Given below is one T cell receptor beta chain in context. The V gene lost 0 bases and the J gene lost 3 bases, with 8 bases spanning the gap. Germline lookup yields CDR1 MNHEY and CDR2 SMNVEV (reference sequence). The CDR3 has 14 amino acids. This entry is derived from a study of early stage breast cancer tumors. Background on the study: Around 10-fold was the mean read coverage per sample.

Clones were read by immunoSEQ multiplex PCR, and TCRdb kept only the in-frame ones, dropping some. The sample records some 5,000 clones, around 68% being singletons. The clonotype was recovered from a person aged 60 to 70 with breast cancer. The sequencing sample was made of normal breast tissue next to the tumor. The chain couples TRBV27 to TRBJ1-2; D gene unclear. CDR3 DNA sequence: TGTGCCAGCAGTTTATCCCTCTCGGACTATGGCTACACCTTC. It is translated as CASSLSLSDYGYTF.